A single sample is the source of the 29 T cell receptor beta chains below, sequenced in a study of T cell clones after liver transplantation (dated by TCRdb to between 2017 and 2020). Libraries were constructed by the immunoSEQ multiplex PCR assay. In its TCRdb copy, this immuneACCESS table keeps in-frame sequences only and misses some clones. Where compared with another copy, unresolved V genes explain less than half of these, and the others have no known cause. This sample comprises under 130,000 clones, roughly 80% of them detected only once. The top ten clonotypes cover approximately 2.8% of the sample. The sample consisted of CD4+ T cells from blood, taken around 50 months after liver transplant. The receptors were gathered from a human patient who received a liver transplant. The graft donor may be the source of some T cells after a transplant.

V is TRBV7-9 and J is TRBJ1-2, with 7 positions matching TRBD1. V dropped 5 bases and J dropped 6; count of bases not matched to a gene: 9. Looked up from germline, CDR1 is SEHNR and CDR2 is FQNEAQ (reference sequence). CDR3 length equals 14 residues. Here the CDR3 DNA reads TGTGCCAGCAGCCTCCGACAGGGTGGGAATGGCTACACCTTC. Its protein is CASSLRQGGNGYTF.

Comment on this clone: One end of the junction varies from germline; a read error may be responsible. V gene TRBV7-2 combines with J gene TRBJ2-3; D uncertain. Germline V CDR1 and CDR2: SGHTA, FQGNSA. The CDR3 totals 12 residues. In DNA, the CDR3 is TGTGCCGGCAGCCCACCCACAGATACGCAGTATTTT. It translates to CAGSPPTDTQYF.

The genes are TRBV19 and TRBJ2-5; D gene unclear. This CDR3 has 13 amino acids. The germline V gene encodes CDR1 LNHDA and CDR2 SQIVND (reference sequence). The V and J ends lost 4 bases and 1 base respectively, with 7 bases between them. The CDR3 protein is CASSKVSQETQYF. The CDR3 coding sequence is TGTGCCAGTAGTAAAGTCAGCCAAGAGACCCAGTACTTC.

The chain is built from TRBV11-3 and TRBJ2-1; 7 nucleotides align to TRBD1. The V gene's germline CDR1 is SGHNT and CDR2 YENEEA. The CDR3 sequence is 16 residues long. V trimming: 5 bases; J trimming: 0 bases; junction bases outside the gene matches: 7. CDR3 in amino acids: CASSPRGQSSYNEQFF. For the CDR3, the DNA is TGTGCCAGCAGCCCCCGGGGACAGAGCTCCTACAATGAGCAGTTCTTC.

This clone has a single count. The J gene is TRBJ2-7, the V gene TRBV7-9; D tentatively reads TRBD1 or TRBD2 (5 bases each). This CDR3 is 15 amino acids long. Trimming cost V 1 base and J 0 bases, with 10 bases left between them. From germline, CDR1 is SEHNR and CDR2 FQNEAQ (reference sequence). The CDR3 DNA follows: TGTGCCAGCAGCTTAGATGGGGGTATCTCCTACGAGCAGTACTTC. Protein sequence: CASSLDGGISYEQYF.

The rearrangement links TRBV7-3 to TRBJ2-3; D remains unclear. The CDR3 length is 14 residues. CDR1 SGHTA and CDR2 FQGTGA come from the germline V gene. The V gene lost 4 bases and the J gene lost 8 bases, with 16 bases spanning the gap. CDR3 residues: CASSSTKGIGTQYF. CDR3 nucleotide sequence: TGTGCCAGCAGCTCAACTAAGGGAATAGGTACGCAGTATTTT. Together with reference TRBV7-3 and TRBJ2-3, the CDR3 gives the full variable domain: GAGVSQTPSNKVTEKGKYVELRCDPISGHTALYWYRQSLGQGPEFLIYFQGTGAADDSGLPNDRFFAVRPEGSVSTLKIQRTERGDSAVYLCASSSTKGIGTQYFGPGTRLTVL.

The V and J genes are TRBV18 and TRBJ1-2, with TRBD1 matching over 7 bases. Germline values: CDR1 KGHSH, CDR2 LQKENI. V was pared by 2 bases and J by 7 bases, with 13 bases of the junction left unmatched. This CDR3 is built from 16 residues. The DNA of the CDR3 is TGTGCCAGCTCACCAGCAAAAGGGACAGCTTGGCGTGGCTACACCTTC. It translates to CASSPAKGTAWRGYTF.

V gene TRBV5-6 combines with J gene TRBJ2-5; a weak D match, TRBD2 (7 bases). The CDR3 contains 16 residues. Germline assignment: CDR1 SGHDT and CDR2 YYEEEE. V gave up 0 bases and J gave up 1 base, with 13 bases separating them. This chain's CDR3 is CASSLVGGLTQETQYF. The CDR3 bases are TGTGCCAGCAGCTTGGTCGGGGGGCTAACCCAAGAGACCCAGTACTTC.

The chain uses TRBV7-8 and TRBJ1-5; D unclear. Germline V gene sequence: CDR1 SGHVS, CDR2 FQNEAQ. The CDR3 length is 15 residues. V shed 3 bases and J shed 1 base, with 10 bases lying between them. CDR3 in amino acids: CASSFFLESNQPQHF. Here the CDR3 DNA reads TGTGCCAGCAGCTTTTTTTTGGAGAGCAATCAGCCCCAGCATTTT.

V and J are TRBV6-6 and TRBJ2-3, with TRBD2 identical over 8 bases. Trimming took 6 bases from V and 0 from J; bases not matched to a gene: 8. CDR1 MNHNY and CDR2 SVGAGI come from the germline V gene (reference sequence). The CDR3 spans 16 residues. CDR3 bases: TGTGCCAGCAGGGGGTTATCTAGCGGGAGCACAGATACGCAGTATTTT. Translating gives CASRGLSSGSTDTQYF.

The chain links TRBV5-1 to TRBJ2-4; possible D gene TRBD1, 5 bases. This CDR3 comprises 16 residues. With 0 bases removed from V and 7 bases from J, the gap between germline ends came to 17 bases. Germline V lookup: CDR1 SGHRS, CDR2 YFSETQ. This chain's CDR3 is CASSLAGFPGMNIQYF. The CDR3 bases are TGCGCCAGCAGCTTGGCCGGGTTTCCAGGGATGAACATTCAGTACTTC.

The J gene is TRBJ1-1, the V gene TRBV6-5; 7 bases are shared with TRBD1. The V and J ends lost 7 bases and 6 bases, in that order; junction bases with no gene match: 2. The CDR3 runs to 11 residues. The V gene's germline CDR1 is MNHEY and CDR2 SVGAGI. CDR3: CASIQGAEAFF. Here the CDR3 DNA reads TGTGCCAGCATCCAGGGGGCTGAAGCTTTCTTT.

V is TRBV18 and J is TRBJ1-1; 8 bases agree with TRBD1. J lost 1 base, V lost 4 bases, and 11 bases had no gene match. This CDR3 region has 17 residues. CDR1 is KGHSH, CDR2 LQKENI, per germline. CDR3 sequence (DNA): TGTGCCAGCTCACGGGGGCAGGGGGCCTCAGCGAACACTGAAGCTTTCTTT. It is translated as CASSRGQGASANTEAFF.

The rearrangement links TRBV28 to TRBJ2-3; 8 bases match TRBD1. J was trimmed by 3 bases and V by 2 bases; bases with no gene match: 10. From germline, CDR1 is MDHEN and CDR2 SYDVKM. This CDR3 spans 17 amino acids. This CDR3 reads CASSLGAQGARTDTQYF. Here the CDR3 DNA reads TGTGCCAGCAGTTTAGGAGCCCAGGGGGCGCGGACAGATACGCAGTATTTT.

J is TRBJ1-3 and V is TRBV5-5; D call uncertain. The CDR3 has 13 amino acids. V was clipped by 0 bases and J by 4 bases, with 5 bases between them. Germline V lookup: CDR1 SGHKS, CDR2 YYEKEE (reference sequence). The CDR3 nucleotides read TGTGCCAGCAGCTTGGAGTTCGGAAACACCATATATTTT. This gives the protein CASSLEFGNTIYF.

V gene TRBV4-2 combines with J gene TRBJ1-5; no clear D. V lost 4 bases and J 0 bases, leaving 13 bases between the germline ends. Germline-derived CDR1 and CDR2 are LGHNA and YNFKEQ. The CDR3 spans 16 residues. CDR3 sequence reads: CASSPRHTSSNQPQHF. CDR3 DNA: TGTGCCAGCAGCCCCCGTCATACGAGTAGCAATCAGCCCCAGCATTTT.

The chain carries TRBV2 and TRBJ2-2; D may be TRBD1 (7 bases). Germline lookup yields CDR1 SNHLY and CDR2 FYNNEI. CDR3 length equals 15 residues. The V end lost 10 bases, the J end lost 1 base, and 16 bases lay between the germline ends. CDR3 bases: TGTGCCACCCGTAGGCAGGGGGGGAACACCGGGGAGCTGTTTTTT. It is translated as CATRRQGGNTGELFF.

The chain employs TRBV18 and TRBJ1-5, with D possibly matching TRBD1 (5 bases). The ends were cut back, 1 base at V and 7 bases at J, with 14 bases in the middle. The CDR3 consists of 15 residues. Germline V gene lookup returns CDR1 KGHSH and CDR2 LQKENI. CDR3 nucleotide sequence: TGTGCCAGCTCACCACGGAACCAAAAGGGGCAGCCCCAGCATTTT. This sequence encodes CASSPRNQKGQPQHF. Full variable domain (remainder filled in from reference TRBV18 and TRBJ1-5): NAGVMQNPRHLVRRRGQEARLRCSPMKGHSHVYWYRQLPEEGLKFMVYLQKENIIDESGMPKERFSAEFPKEGPSILRIQQVVRGDSAAYFCASSPRNQKGQPQHFGDGTRLSIL.

The rearrangement links TRBV7-9 to TRBJ2-1; D is perhaps TRBD2 (5 bases). V was pared by 5 bases and J by 0 bases, with 11 bases between. The CDR3 is 15 residues long. The V gene's germline CDR1 is SEHNR and CDR2 FQNEAQ (reference sequence). CDR3 protein: CASSLRGNSYNEQFF. The CDR3 DNA is TGTGCCAGCAGCCTTAGAGGGAACTCCTACAATGAGCAGTTCTTC.

This clone was detected only once. CDR3 DNA: TGTGCCAGCAGCTTAGGGCAGGGGGAGCACGTGCAGTTCTTC. Amino acids: CASSLGQGEHVQFF. The V and J genes are TRBV7-3 and TRBJ2-1; 7 bases match TRBD1. CDR1 and CDR2 from the germline V gene are SGHTA and FQGTGA. The V gene end was trimmed by 2 bases and the J gene end by 12 bases; junction bases not matched to a gene: 10. The CDR3 contains 14 residues.

The chain links TRBV27 to TRBJ1-5; unclear D gene. CDR1 is MNHEY, CDR2 SMNVEV, per germline (reference sequence). The V end was cut by 5 bases, the J end by 0 bases, with 11 bases between. This CDR3 is built from 15 residues. The CDR3 nucleotides read TGTGCCAGCAGTGACAAGCGATATAGCAATCAGCCCCAGCATTTT. This gives the protein CASSDKRYSNQPQHF.

The rearrangement links TRBV6-1 to TRBJ2-7, with 10 bases aligning to TRBD2. This CDR3 is built from 16 residues. J lost 5 bases, V lost 2 bases, and 9 bases had no gene match. CDR1 MNHNS and CDR2 SASEGT come from the germline V gene. The CDR3 coding sequence is TGTGCCAGCAGTGAACCATCTAGCGGGAGTCTGAACGAGCAGTACTTC. Translated, it gives CASSEPSSGSLNEQYF.

The chain couples TRBV7-9 to TRBJ1-5; maybe TRBD1 (6 bases). V was clipped by 5 bases and J by 0 bases, with 17 bases between them. This CDR3 has 17 amino acids. Germline values: CDR1 SEHNR, CDR2 FQNEAQ (reference sequence). The CDR3 DNA sequence: TGTGCCAGCAGCCCGAACGTTGCAGGGGTTAGCAATCAGCCCCAGCATTTT. This codes for CASSPNVAGVSNQPQHF.

The genes are TRBV6-5 and TRBJ1-2; 7 nucleotides align to TRBD1. CDR1 and CDR2 (germline): MNHEY, SVGAGI. The CDR3 covers 14 residues. Trimming removed 4 bases from V and 6 bases from J; junction bases left unmatched: 8. The CDR3 spells CASSSQQGWNGYTF. The CDR3 DNA reads as TGTGCCAGCAGTTCCCAACAGGGGTGGAATGGCTACACCTTC.

The J gene is TRBJ1-6, the V gene TRBV7-8; possible D gene TRBD1, 6 bases. V shed 5 bases and J shed 3 bases, with 17 bases lying between them. CDR1 is SGHVS and CDR2 is FQNEAQ in the germline V gene. This CDR3 is 17 amino acids long. CDR3 coding DNA: TGTGCCAGCAGCCCAATTCGGGGGGCTGGCTATAATTCACCCCTCCACTTT. It translates to CASSPIRGAGYNSPLHF. Together with reference TRBV7-8 and TRBJ1-6, the CDR3 gives the full variable domain: GAGVSQSPRYKVAKRGQDVALRCDPISGHVSLFWYQQALGQGPEFLTYFQNEAQLDKSGLPSDRFFAERPEGSVSTLKIQRTQQEDSAVYLCASSPIRGAGYNSPLHFGNGTRLTVT.

The rearrangement joins TRBV28 to TRBJ2-7; D is uncertain. V lost 3 bases, J lost 9 bases, and 12 bases lay in between. The CDR3 runs to 12 residues. The V gene's germline CDR1 is MDHEN and CDR2 SYDVKM. CDR3 in amino acids: CASSLGPRVQYF. CDR3 nucleotides: TGTGCCAGCAGTTTGGGTCCTAGGGTGCAGTACTTC.

This sequence joins TRBV21-1 and TRBJ1-1. TRBV21-1 is listed as a pseudogene. This CDR3 contains 17 residues. The CDR3: CASSKEGPYNMNTEAFF. The CDR3 DNA is TGTGCCAGCAGCAAGGAGGGCCCTTATAACATGAACACTGAAGCTTTCTTT.

The count of this clone is one. The J gene is TRBJ2-1, the V gene TRBV19; tentative D call: TRBD2 (6 bases). The germline V gene has CDR1 LNHDA and CDR2 SQIVND (reference sequence). This CDR3 has 14 residues. V was trimmed by 8 bases and J by 7 bases, leaving 18 bases between them. CDR3 region: CASRTTGEFNEQFF. CDR3 in DNA: TGTGCCAGTCGGACTACGGGCGAGTTTAATGAGCAGTTCTTC.

V and J are TRBV27 and TRBJ1-6; D unresolved. Deletions cut 3 bases from V and 6 bases from J, with 9 bases between. The CDR3 sequence is 14 residues long. Germline V CDR1 and CDR2: MNHEY, SMNVEV (reference sequence). In DNA, the CDR3 is TGTGCCAGCAGTTTGGGAATTTCTAATTCACCCCTCCACTTT. Translated, it gives CASSLGISNSPLHF.